This passage covers 11 T cell receptor beta chains from one sample sequenced in a study of intratumoral heterogeneity in liver cancer. Method: immunoSEQ multiplex PCR; TCRdb's copy keeps in-frame clones and lacks some. This sample has about 5,900 clones, with about 64% found just once. This material consisted of tumor-adjacent normal tissue, taken before any cancer treatment. Every receptor here comes from a man aged 70-80 years with hepatocellular carcinoma.

This clone turned up a few times. The chain recombines TRBV27 with TRBJ2-3, with 11 bases lining up with TRBD2. Trimming took 8 bases from V and 2 from J; bases not matched to a gene: 9. Germline CDR1 reads MNHEY; CDR2 reads SMNVEV (reference sequence). The CDR3 spans 16 residues. CDR3 residues: CASAYLAGGFTDTQYF. CDR3 nucleotides: TGTGCCAGCGCGTATCTAGCGGGGGGTTTCACAGATACGCAGTATTTT.

This rearrangement joins TRBV27 to TRBJ2-4, with D perhaps assigned TRBD1 or TRBD2 (5 bases each). V gave up 7 bases and J gave up 0 bases, with 16 bases separating them. The CDR3 runs to 16 residues. Germline V lookup: CDR1 MNHEY, CDR2 SMNVEV (reference sequence). The CDR3 DNA follows: TGTGCCAGCACCCCCAGCACGGGGCTAGCCAAAAACATTCAGTACTTC. It specifies CASTPSTGLAKNIQYF.

This clone is large within its sample. The rearrangement uses TRBV2 and TRBJ2-6; D is perhaps TRBD1 (6 bases). CDR1 SNHLY and CDR2 FYNNEI come from the germline V gene. The CDR3 sequence is 16 residues long. V shed 5 bases and J shed 0 bases, with 11 bases lying between them. CDR3 loop: CASSQDRTSGANVLTF. The CDR3 DNA reads as TGTGCCAGCAGTCAGGACAGAACCTCTGGGGCCAACGTCCTGACTTTC. The full variable domain, completed using reference TRBV2 and TRBJ2-6, is EPEVTQTPSHQVTQMGQEVILRCVPISNHLYFYWYRQILGQKVEFLVSFYNNEISEKSEIFDDQFSVERPDGSNFTLKIRSTKLEDSAMYFCASSQDRTSGANVLTFGAGSRLTVL.

The V and J genes are TRBV18 and TRBJ2-7; D gene uncertain. Germline loops: CDR1 KGHSH, CDR2 LQKENI. The V gene lost 5 bases and the J gene lost 1 base, with 9 bases spanning the gap. CDR3 length equals 13 residues. In nucleotides, the CDR3 is TGTGCCAGCTCAACCGAACCATCCTACGAGCAGTACGTC. Translation: CASSTEPSYEQYV.

The chain joins TRBV27 to TRBJ1-6; tentative D call: TRBD1 (6 bases). From germline, CDR1 is MNHEY and CDR2 SMNVEV (reference sequence). The CDR3 is 16 residues long. Trimming took 3 bases from V and 2 from J, leaving 11 bases between them. The CDR3 here is CASSFQGSPYNSPLHF. The CDR3 coding sequence is TGTGCCAGCAGTTTTCAGGGGAGTCCCTATAATTCACCCCTCCACTTT.

V gene TRBV10-2 combines with J gene TRBJ2-1; 11 positions match TRBD1. The V segment lost 4 bases and the J segment 8 bases; nucleotides outside the gene matches: 10. The V gene's germline CDR1 is WSHSY and CDR2 SAAADI. This CDR3 has 16 amino acids. CDR3 bases: TGCGCCAGCAGTGGGACGGACAGGGGGCTTAAGGATGAGCAGTTCTTC. As protein: CASSGTDRGLKDEQFF.

The chain links TRBV9 to TRBJ2-2; possible D gene TRBD1, 7 bases. Trimming cost V 4 bases and J 5 bases, with 12 bases left between them. This CDR3 region has 14 residues. Looked up from germline, CDR1 is SGDLS and CDR2 is YYNGEE. In nucleotides, the CDR3 is TGTGCCAGCAGCCCAGGGGGGCCTACCGGGGAGCTGTTTTTT. It encodes CASSPGGPTGELFF.

This clone was observed a few times. The V call is TRBV19, the J call TRBJ2-2; D is undetermined. Germline V gene data show CDR1 as LNHDA and CDR2 as SQIVND (reference sequence). The CDR3 has 14 amino acids. V lost 5 bases, J lost 4 bases, and 11 bases lay in between. The CDR3 region is CASSSAGGTGELFF. The CDR3 nucleotides read TGTGCCAGTAGTTCGGCAGGCGGCACCGGGGAGCTGTTTTTT.

This chain joins TRBV7-2 and TRBJ2-3; 9 bases match TRBD2. V dropped 0 bases and J dropped 4; count of bases not matched to a gene: 11. Per germline, CDR1 SGHTA and CDR2 FQGNSA. This CDR3 has 18 residues. The DNA of the CDR3 is TGTGCCAGCAGCTTAGCCTCCCGGCGGGGGGGTTTCGCAGATACGCAGTATTTT. Protein: CASSLASRRGGFADTQYF.

This clone was seen only once. V and J are TRBV6-2 or TRBV6-3 and TRBJ2-7, with 7 bases identical to TRBD2. This CDR3 comprises 16 residues. Per germline, CDR1 MNHEY and CDR2 SVGEGT. V was clipped by 0 bases and J by 0 bases; unmatched bases: 5. This CDR3 reads CASSYSGGRASYEQYV. The CDR3 nucleotides are TGTGCCAGCAGTTACTCGGGGGGGAGAGCCTCCTACGAGCAGTACGTC.

This sequence joins TRBV12-3 or TRBV12-4 and TRBJ1-1; no clear D gene. Trimming left V 1 base short and J 11 bases short, with 11 bases between. The CDR3 runs to 12 residues. CDR3 region: CASSLDTHVAFF. The CDR3 nucleotides are TGTGCCAGCAGTTTAGACACGCATGTGGCTTTCTTT.